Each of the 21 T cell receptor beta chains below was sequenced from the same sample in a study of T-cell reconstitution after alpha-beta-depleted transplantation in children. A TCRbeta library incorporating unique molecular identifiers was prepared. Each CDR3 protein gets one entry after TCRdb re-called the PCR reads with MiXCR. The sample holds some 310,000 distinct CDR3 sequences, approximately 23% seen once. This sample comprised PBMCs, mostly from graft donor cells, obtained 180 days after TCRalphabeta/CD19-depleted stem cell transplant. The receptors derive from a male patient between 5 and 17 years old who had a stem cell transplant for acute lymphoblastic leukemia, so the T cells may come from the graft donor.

CDR3 protein: CASSLVPGTEAFF. For the CDR3, the DNA is TGCGCCAGCAGCTTGGTGCCGGGCACTGAAGCTTTCTTT. The chain links TRBV5-1 to TRBJ1-1; D unclear. Trimming removed 0 bases at V and 4 bases at J, with 7 bases between. The CDR3 runs 13 residues. Germline CDR1 is SGHRS and CDR2 is YFSETQ. The full variable domain, with the rest looked up from reference TRBV5-1 and TRBJ1-1, is KAGVTQTPRYLIKTRGQQVTLSCSPISGHRSVSWYQQTPGQGLQFLFEYFSETQRNKGNFPGRFSGRQFSNSRSEMNVSTLELGDSALYLCASSLVPGTEAFFGQGTRLTVV.

The CDR3: CASSQATLLAKNIQYF. The DNA of the CDR3 is TGTGCCAGCAGCCAAGCGACCTTGCTAGCCAAAAACATTCAGTACTTC. The chain uses TRBV3-1 and TRBJ2-4; D gene uncertain. The germline V gene encodes CDR1 LGHDT and CDR2 YNNKEL (reference sequence). The CDR3 runs 16 residues. Between the trimmed V and J ends, which lost 1 base and 0 bases, there was a span of 10 bases.

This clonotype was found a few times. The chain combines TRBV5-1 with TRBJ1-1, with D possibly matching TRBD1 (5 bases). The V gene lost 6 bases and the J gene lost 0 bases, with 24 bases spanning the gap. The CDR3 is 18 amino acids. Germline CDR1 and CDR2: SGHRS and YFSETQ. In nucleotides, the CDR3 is TGCGCCAGCAACTCCCGGGGGGGATCTGGGAACATGAACACTGAAGCTTTCTTT. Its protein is CASNSRGGSGNMNTEAFF.

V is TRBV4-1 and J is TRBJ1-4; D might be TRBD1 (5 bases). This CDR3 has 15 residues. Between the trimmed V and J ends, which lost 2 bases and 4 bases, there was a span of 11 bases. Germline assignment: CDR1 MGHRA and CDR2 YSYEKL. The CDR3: CASSQPQGDNEKLFF. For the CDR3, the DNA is TGCGCCAGCAGCCAACCCCAGGGAGATAATGAAAAACTGTTTTTT.

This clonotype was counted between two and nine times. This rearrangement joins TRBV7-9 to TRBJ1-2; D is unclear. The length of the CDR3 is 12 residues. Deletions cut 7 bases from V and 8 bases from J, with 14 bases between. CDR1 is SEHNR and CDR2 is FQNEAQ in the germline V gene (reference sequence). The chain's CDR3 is CASTHGLRGYTF. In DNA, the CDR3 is TGTGCCAGCACCCACGGGTTGAGAGGCTACACCTTC.

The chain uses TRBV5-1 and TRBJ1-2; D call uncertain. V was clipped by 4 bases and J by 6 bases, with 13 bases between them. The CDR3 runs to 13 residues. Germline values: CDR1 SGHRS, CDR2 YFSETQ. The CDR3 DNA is TGCGCCAGCAGCCCCTACAACCGAGATGGCTACACCTTC. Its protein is CASSPYNRDGYTF.

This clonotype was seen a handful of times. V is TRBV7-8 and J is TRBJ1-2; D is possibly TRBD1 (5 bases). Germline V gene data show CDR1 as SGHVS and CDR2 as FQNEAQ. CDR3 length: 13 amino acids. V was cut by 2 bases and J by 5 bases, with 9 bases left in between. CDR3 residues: CASSLLGTYGYTF. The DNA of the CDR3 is TGTGCCAGCAGCTTACTGGGGACGTATGGCTACACCTTC.

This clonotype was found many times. CDR3 nucleotide sequence: TGCGCCAGCAGCTTTCAGGTTGAATCCTACGAGCAGTACTTC. Translating gives CASSFQVESYEQYF. The chain uses TRBV5-1 and TRBJ2-7, with D unclear. The V end was cut by 2 bases, the J end by 1 base, with 10 bases between. The CDR3 spans 14 residues. Per the germline V gene, CDR1 is SGHRS and CDR2 is YFSETQ. Full variable domain (outside the CDR3, taken from reference TRBV5-1 and TRBJ2-7): KAGVTQTPRYLIKTRGQQVTLSCSPISGHRSVSWYQQTPGQGLQFLFEYFSETQRNKGNFPGRFSGRQFSNSRSEMNVSTLELGDSALYLCASSFQVESYEQYFGPGTRLTVT.

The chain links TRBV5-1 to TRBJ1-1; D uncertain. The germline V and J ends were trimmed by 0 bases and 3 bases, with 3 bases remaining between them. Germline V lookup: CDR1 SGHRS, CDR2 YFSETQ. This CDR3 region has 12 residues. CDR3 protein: CASSLADTEAFF. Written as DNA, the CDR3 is TGCGCCAGCAGCTTGGCGGACACTGAAGCTTTCTTT.

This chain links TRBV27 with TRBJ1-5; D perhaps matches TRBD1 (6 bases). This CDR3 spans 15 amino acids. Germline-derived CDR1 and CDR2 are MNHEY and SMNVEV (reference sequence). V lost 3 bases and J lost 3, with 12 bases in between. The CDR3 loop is CASSFRGQHNQPQHF. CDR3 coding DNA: TGTGCCAGCAGTTTTAGAGGACAGCACAATCAGCCCCAGCATTTT.

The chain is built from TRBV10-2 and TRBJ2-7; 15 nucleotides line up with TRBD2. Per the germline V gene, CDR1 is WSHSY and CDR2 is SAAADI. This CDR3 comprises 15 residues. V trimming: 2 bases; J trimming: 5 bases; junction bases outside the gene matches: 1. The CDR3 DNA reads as TGCGCCAGCAGTGAGCGGACTAGCGGGAGGGACGAGCAGTACTTC. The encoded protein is CASSERTSGRDEQYF.

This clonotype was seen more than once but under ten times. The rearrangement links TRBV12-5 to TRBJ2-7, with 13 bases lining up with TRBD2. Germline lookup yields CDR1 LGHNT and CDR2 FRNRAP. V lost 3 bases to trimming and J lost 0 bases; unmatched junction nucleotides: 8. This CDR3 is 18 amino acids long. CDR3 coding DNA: TGTGCTAGTGGTTTCAGGACTAGCGGGAGCCGGAGCTCCTACGAGCAGTACTTC. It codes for CASGFRTSGSRSSYEQYF. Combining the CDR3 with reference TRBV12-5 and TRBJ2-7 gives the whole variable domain DARVTQTPRHKVTEMGQEVTMRCQPILGHNTVFWYRQTMMQGLELLAYFRNRAPLDDSGMPKDRFSAEMPDATLATLKIQPSEPRDSAVYFCASGFRTSGSRSSYEQYFGPGTRLTVT.

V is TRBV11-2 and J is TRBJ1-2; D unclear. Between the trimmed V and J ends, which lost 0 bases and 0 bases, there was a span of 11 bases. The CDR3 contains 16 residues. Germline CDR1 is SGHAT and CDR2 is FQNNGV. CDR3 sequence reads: CASSLDRAGANYGYTF. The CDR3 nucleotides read TGTGCCAGCAGCTTAGATCGGGCAGGAGCTAACTATGGCTACACCTTC.

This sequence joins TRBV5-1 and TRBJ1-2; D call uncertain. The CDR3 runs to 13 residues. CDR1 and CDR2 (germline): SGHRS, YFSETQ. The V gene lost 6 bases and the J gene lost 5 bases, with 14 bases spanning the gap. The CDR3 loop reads CASTPFLGYGYTF. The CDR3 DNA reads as TGCGCCAGCACCCCTTTTTTGGGATATGGCTACACCTTC.

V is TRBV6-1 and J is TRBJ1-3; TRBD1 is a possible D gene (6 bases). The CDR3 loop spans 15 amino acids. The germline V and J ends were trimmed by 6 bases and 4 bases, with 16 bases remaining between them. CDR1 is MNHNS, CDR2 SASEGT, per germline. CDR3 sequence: CASSLNGGAGNTIYF. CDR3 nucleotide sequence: TGTGCCAGCAGCCTCAACGGGGGGGCCGGAAACACCATATATTTT.

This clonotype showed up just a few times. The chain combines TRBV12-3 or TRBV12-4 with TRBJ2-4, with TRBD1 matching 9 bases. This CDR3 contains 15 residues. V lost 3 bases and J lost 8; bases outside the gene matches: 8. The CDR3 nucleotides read TGTGCCAGCAGTTTTCGGGGACAGGGATCGGACATTCAGTACTTC. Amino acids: CASSFRGQGSDIQYF.

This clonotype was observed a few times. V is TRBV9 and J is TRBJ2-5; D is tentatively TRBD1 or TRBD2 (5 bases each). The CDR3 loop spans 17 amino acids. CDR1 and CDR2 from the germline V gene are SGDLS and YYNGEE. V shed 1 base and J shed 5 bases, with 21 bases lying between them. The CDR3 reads CASSVRSGPWVEETQYF. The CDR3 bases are TGTGCCAGCAGCGTAAGGTCGGGACCCTGGGTTGAGGAGACCCAGTACTTC. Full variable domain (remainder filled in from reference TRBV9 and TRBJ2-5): DSGVTQTPKHLITATGQRVTLRCSPRSGDLSVYWYQQSLDQGLQFLIQYYNGEERAKGNILERFSAQQFPDLHSELNLSSLELGDSALYFCASSVRSGPWVEETQYFGPGTRLLVL.

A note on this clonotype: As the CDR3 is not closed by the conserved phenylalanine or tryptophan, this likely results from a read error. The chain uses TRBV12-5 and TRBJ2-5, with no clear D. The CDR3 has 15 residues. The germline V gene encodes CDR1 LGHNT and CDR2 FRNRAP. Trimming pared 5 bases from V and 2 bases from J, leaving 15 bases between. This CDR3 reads CASGPTQDPQETQYS. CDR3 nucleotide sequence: TGTGCTAGTGGTCCAACCCAGGACCCACAAGAGACCCAGTACTCC.

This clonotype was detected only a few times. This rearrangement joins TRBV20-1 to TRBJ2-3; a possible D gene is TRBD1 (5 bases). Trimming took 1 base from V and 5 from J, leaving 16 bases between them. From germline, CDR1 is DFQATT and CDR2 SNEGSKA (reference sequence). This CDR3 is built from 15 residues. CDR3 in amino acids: CSARGSRTTLDTQYF. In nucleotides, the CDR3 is TGCAGTGCTAGAGGCAGCCGGACAACCTTAGATACGCAGTATTTT.

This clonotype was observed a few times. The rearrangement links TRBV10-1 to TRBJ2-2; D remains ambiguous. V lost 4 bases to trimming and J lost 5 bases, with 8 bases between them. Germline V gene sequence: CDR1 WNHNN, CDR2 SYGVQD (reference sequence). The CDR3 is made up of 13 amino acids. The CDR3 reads CASSVVKTGELFF. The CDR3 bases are TGCGCCAGCAGTGTGGTAAAGACCGGGGAGCTGTTTTTT.

CDR3 loop: CASSSWAAPVNEKLFF. DNA of the CDR3: TGTGCCAGCAGCTCCTGGGCCGCCCCCGTTAATGAAAAACTGTTTTTT. This rearrangement joins TRBV7-9 to TRBJ1-4; D uncertain. Germline V gene lookup returns CDR1 SEHNR and CDR2 FQNEAQ (reference sequence). Trimming took 4 bases from V and 4 from J, leaving 16 bases between them. This CDR3 has 16 amino acids.